The source of this T cell receptor delta chain is a study of gamma-delta chains in newborns, infants, children. As for the study in general: Microbial exposure reportedly drives polyclonal innate γδ T cell expansion after birth.

As for this clone: One end of the junction fails to match germline, which may point to a read error.

TCRdb re-analyzed the reads via CATT. The table lists a few thousand delta-chain clones, around 53% of them singletons. CDR3 length: 21 amino acids. Germline V gene sequence: CDR1 TSWWSYY, CDR2 QGS. V gene TRDV1 combines with J gene TRDJ1; 10 bases are a match to TRDD3. The origin of this receptor is a child who received the measles vaccine. The sample comprised blood. The CDR3 DNA sequence: TGTGCTCTTGGGGCTACTTTGGGGGATACTTTTCCTCGGTTTTACACCGATAGACTCATCTTT. It encodes CALGATLGDTFPRFYTDRLIF.